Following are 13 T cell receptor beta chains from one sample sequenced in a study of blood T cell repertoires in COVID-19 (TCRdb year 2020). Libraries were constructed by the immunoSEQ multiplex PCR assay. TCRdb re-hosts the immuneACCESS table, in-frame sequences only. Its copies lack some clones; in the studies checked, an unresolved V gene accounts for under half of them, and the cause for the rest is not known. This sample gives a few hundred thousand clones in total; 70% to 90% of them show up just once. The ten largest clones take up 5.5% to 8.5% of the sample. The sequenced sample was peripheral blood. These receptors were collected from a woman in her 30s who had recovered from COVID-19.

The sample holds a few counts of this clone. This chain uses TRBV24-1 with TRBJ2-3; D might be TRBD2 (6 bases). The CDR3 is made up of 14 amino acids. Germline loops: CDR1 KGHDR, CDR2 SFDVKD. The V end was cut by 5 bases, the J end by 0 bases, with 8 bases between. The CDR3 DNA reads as TGTGCCACCAGTGTCGCGGGGAGCACAGATACGCAGTATTTT. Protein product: CATSVAGSTDTQYF.

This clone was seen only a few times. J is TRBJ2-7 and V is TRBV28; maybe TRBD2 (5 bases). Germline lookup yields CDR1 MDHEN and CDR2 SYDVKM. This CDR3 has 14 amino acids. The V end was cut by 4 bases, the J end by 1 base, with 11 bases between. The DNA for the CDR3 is TGTGCCAGCAGTTCCCCGGGGAGTTCCTACGAGCAGTACTTC. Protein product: CASSSPGSSYEQYF.

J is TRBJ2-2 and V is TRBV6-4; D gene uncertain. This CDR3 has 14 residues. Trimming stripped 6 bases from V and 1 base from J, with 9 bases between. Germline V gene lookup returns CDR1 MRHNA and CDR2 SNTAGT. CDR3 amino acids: CASSPRENTGELFF. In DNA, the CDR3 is TGTGCCAGCAGCCCCCGAGAGAACACCGGGGAGCTGTTTTTT.

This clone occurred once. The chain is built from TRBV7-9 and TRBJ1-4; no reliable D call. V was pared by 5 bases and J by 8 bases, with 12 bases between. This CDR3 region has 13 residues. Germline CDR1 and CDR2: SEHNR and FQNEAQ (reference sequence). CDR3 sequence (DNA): TGTGCCAGCAGCCGGATGGCCGGGGAAAAACTGTTTTTT. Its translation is CASSRMAGEKLFF.

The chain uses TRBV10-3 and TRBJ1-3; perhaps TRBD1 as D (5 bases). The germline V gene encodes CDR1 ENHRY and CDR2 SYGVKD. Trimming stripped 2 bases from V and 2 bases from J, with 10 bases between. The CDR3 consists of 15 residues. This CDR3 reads CAISERQGTGNTIYF. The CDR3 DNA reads TGTGCCATCAGTGAGAGGCAGGGAACTGGAAACACCATATATTTT.

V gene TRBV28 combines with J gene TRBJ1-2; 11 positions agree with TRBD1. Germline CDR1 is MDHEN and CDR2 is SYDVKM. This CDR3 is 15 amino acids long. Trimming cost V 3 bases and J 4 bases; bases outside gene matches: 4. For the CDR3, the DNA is TGTGCCAGCAGTTTTGGGGACAGGGGGATCTATGGCTACACCTTC. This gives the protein CASSFGDRGIYGYTF.

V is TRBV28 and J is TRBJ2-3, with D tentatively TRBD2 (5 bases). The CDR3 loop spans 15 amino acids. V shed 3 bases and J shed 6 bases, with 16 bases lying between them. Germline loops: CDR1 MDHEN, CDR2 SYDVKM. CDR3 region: CASSLVGRDRDTQYF. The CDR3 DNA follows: TGTGCCAGCAGTTTGGTGGGGAGAGATCGGGATACGCAGTATTTT.

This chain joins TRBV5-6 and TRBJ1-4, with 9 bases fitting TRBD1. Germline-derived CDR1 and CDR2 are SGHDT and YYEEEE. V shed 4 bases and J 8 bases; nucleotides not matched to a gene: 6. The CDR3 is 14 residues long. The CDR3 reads CASSLQGAGEKLFF. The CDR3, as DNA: TGTGCCAGCAGCCTACAGGGGGCAGGGGAAAAACTGTTTTTT.

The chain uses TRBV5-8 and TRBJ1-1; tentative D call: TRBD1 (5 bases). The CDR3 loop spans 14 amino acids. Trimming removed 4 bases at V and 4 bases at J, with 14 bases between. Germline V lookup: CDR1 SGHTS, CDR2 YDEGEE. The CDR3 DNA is TGTGCCAGCAGCACCCGATGGGGGGGCACTGAAGCTTTCTTT. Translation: CASSTRWGGTEAFF.

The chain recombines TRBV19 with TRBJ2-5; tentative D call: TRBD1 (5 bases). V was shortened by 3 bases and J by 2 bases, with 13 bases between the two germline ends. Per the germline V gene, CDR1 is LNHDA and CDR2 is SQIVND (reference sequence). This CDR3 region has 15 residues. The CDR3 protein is CASSMGPWPQETQYF. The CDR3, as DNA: TGTGCCAGTAGTATGGGGCCTTGGCCTCAAGAGACCCAGTACTTC.

DNA of the CDR3: TGTGCCAGCAGTAGGTCGAGAGGTCGAGGCGAGCAGTACTTC. It specifies CASSRSRGRGEQYF. This chain connects TRBV27 to TRBJ2-7; no reliable D call. This CDR3 spans 14 amino acids. Per germline, CDR1 MNHEY and CDR2 SMNVEV (reference sequence). The V and J ends lost 5 bases and 6 bases respectively, with 17 bases between them.

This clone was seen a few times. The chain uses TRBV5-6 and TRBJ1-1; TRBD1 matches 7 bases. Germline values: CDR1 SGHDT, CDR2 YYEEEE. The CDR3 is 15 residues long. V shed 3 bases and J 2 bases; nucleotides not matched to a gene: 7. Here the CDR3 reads CASSWRQGFNTEAFF. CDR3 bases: TGTGCCAGCAGCTGGAGACAGGGTTTTAACACTGAAGCTTTCTTT.

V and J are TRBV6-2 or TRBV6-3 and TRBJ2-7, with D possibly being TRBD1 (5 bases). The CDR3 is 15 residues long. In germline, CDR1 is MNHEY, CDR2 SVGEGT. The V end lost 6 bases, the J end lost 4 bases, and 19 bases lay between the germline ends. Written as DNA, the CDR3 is TGTGCCAGCAGCCGGTCTCCACAGACAGTATACGAGCAGTACTTC. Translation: CASSRSPQTVYEQYF.